The rows below give T cell receptor beta chains drawn from one sample of a study of beta chain features in type 1 diabetes. Sequencing used immunoSEQ multiplex PCR; TCRdb keeps in-frame clones, though not all of them. The table has 140,000 or so clones, 9% to 9.5% seen once. Specimen: central memory CD4+ T cells from blood. The receptors were gathered from a man aged 18 to 35 in good health. Both conserved end residues are part of each CDR3. A D gene is named only where the DNA matches it firmly. The listing skips clone size in some rows; elsewhere it reads once, few, many or a size class.

j_gene,v_gene,abundance,d_gene,CDR3nt,CDR3aa
TRBJ2-7,TRBV29-1,few,TRBD2,TGCAGCGTGGGAAGGGGCGGGGGTTACGAGCAGTACTTC,CSVGRGGGYEQYF
TRBJ2-3,TRBV7-6,-,-,TGTGCCAGCAGCTTATTCGGCGGGGGCACAGATACGCAGTATTTT,CASSLFGGGTDTQYF
TRBJ2-2,TRBV19,-,TRBD1,TGTGCCAGTAGTATAGCGACAGGGGCGAACACCGGGGAGCTGTTTTTT,CASSIATGANTGELFF
TRBJ2-1,TRBV6-6,-,-,TGTGCCAGCAGCCAGGGAGGATATGAGCAGTTCTTC,CASSQGGYEQFF
TRBJ1-5,TRBV15,-,TRBD1,TGTGCCACCAGCAGACCAGGACAGGCGGTTCAGCCCCAGCATTTT,CATSRPGQAVQPQHF
TRBJ2-1,TRBV20-1,few,TRBD2,TGCAGTGCGCGGGGGGAGGGTGAGCAGTTCTTC,CSARGEGEQFF
TRBJ1-4,TRBV18,-,TRBD1,TGTGCCAGCTCACCCCGGACAGGGGCGGGCGAAAAACTGTTTTTT,CASSPRTGAGEKLFF
TRBJ2-2,TRBV4-3,-,TRBD1,TGCGCCAGCAGCCAGGGGACAGGGGCCAACACCGGGGAGCTGTTTTTT,CASSQGTGANTGELFF
TRBJ2-7,TRBV2,few,-,TGTGCCAGCTCTCTAGGGGGGGGATCTCGCGAGCAGTACTTC,CASSLGGGSREQYF
TRBJ1-5,TRBV15,-,-,TGTGCCACCAGCAGAGGCGGTCAGGGGAGCAATCAGCCCCAGCATTTT,CATSRGGQGSNQPQHF
TRBJ2-1,TRBV5-1,few,-,TGCGCCAGCAGTCCGGGGGGGACAGGGAGGAGCAATGAGCAGTTCTTC,CASSPGGTGRSNEQFF
TRBJ2-7,TRBV28,-,-,TGTGCCAGCAGACCCCTTGGGCAGGCCCCCTACGAGCAGTACTTC,CASRPLGQAPYEQYF
TRBJ2-7,TRBV19,few,TRBD1,TGTGCCAGTAGTATAGGACAGGGTCCGTGGGAGCAGTACTTC,CASSIGQGPWEQYF
TRBJ1-3,TRBV7-9,few,TRBD1,TGTGCCAGCAGCTTAGATCTCGGGACAGCAGGTGGAAACACCATATATTTT,CASSLDLGTAGGNTIYF
TRBJ1-5,TRBV15,-,TRBD1,TGTGCCACCAGCAGCTCAACAGGGGGCAATAGCAATCAGCCCCAGCATTTT,CATSSSTGGNSNQPQHF
TRBJ1-5,TRBV5-1,many,TRBD1,TGCGCCAGCAGCCTCTCAGGGGGCGATGATCAGCCCCAGCATTTT,CASSLSGGDDQPQHF
TRBJ2-7,TRBV7-2,few,TRBD1,TGTGCCAGCGCACAAGGGACAGTCTCCTCCTACGAGCAGTACTTC,CASAQGTVSSYEQYF
TRBJ1-6,TRBV4-3,few,-,TGCGCCAGCAGTCTTCTTATGGGGGCTGGTTCACCCCTCCACTTT,CASSLLMGAGSPLHF
TRBJ2-1,TRBV30,few,-,TGTGCCTGGAGTGTACAGTACAATGAGCAGTTCTTC,CAWSVQYNEQFF
TRBJ1-2,TRBV25-1,few,TRBD1,TGTGCCAGCAGTGAGGACAGGGGGCATGGCTACACCTTC,CASSEDRGHGYTF
TRBJ2-7,TRBV28,-,-,TGTGCCAGCAGTCCCGGACTCCTACCCTACGAGCAGTACTTC,CASSPGLLPYEQYF
TRBJ1-2,TRBV19,-,-,TGTGCCAGTAGTATAGATCTAGCAGCTAACTATGGCTACACCTTC,CASSIDLAANYGYTF
TRBJ2-7,TRBV5-1,-,-,TGCGCCAGCAGCTTGGGGACACTTACCCTCTCCTACGAGCAGTACTTC,CASSLGTLTLSYEQYF
TRBJ1-6,TRBV5-1,-,TRBD1,TGCGCCAGCAGCTTGGAGGACAGGAGTTATTCACCCCTCCACTTT,CASSLEDRSYSPLHF
TRBJ2-3,TRBV10-3,-,-,TGTGCCATCAGTGACTACGACTACCGATATGGGACAGATACGCAGTATTTT,CAISDYDYRYGTDTQYF
TRBJ2-7,TRBV5-1,few,TRBD1,TGCGCCAGCAGCTCCACGGGACAGGGGGCTTACGAGCAGTACTTC,CASSSTGQGAYEQYF
TRBJ2-7,TRBV7-8,few,-,TGTGCCAGCAGCCCGAGCCTGGTCGGGGAGCAGTACTTC,CASSPSLVGEQYF
TRBJ2-1,TRBV4-3,few,TRBD2,TGCGCCAGCAGCCAAGAAGGGGAAGGGACTAGCGGGGCCCATGAGCAGTTCTTC,CASSQEGEGTSGAHEQFF
TRBJ2-7,TRBV7-2,many,TRBD1,TGTGCCAGCAGCTTAGTCGGCGGACAGGGTGGTTACGAGCAGTACTTC,CASSLVGGQGGYEQYF
TRBJ2-5,TRBV19,-,TRBD2,TGTGCCAGTAGTATCCTAGCGGGGGGGCAAGAGACCCAGTACTTC,CASSILAGGQETQYF
TRBJ2-3,TRBV10-3,-,-,TGTGCCATCGGAACTCTCGGCGGGCCTCAGGATACGCAGTATTTT,CAIGTLGGPQDTQYF
TRBJ1-4,TRBV9,few,-,TGTGCCAGCAGCGTAGCTACAGCAACTAATGAAAAACTGTTTTTT,CASSVATATNEKLFF
TRBJ2-5,TRBV5-4,-,-,TGTGCCAGCAGCGGAGCGGACAGCATACAAGAGACCCAGTACTTC,CASSGADSIQETQYF
TRBJ1-1,TRBV5-6,many,TRBD1,TGTGCCAGCAGCCCTGACAGGGGAAACACTGAAGCTTTCTTT,CASSPDRGNTEAFF
TRBJ2-1,TRBV7-2,-,TRBD2,TGTGCCAGCAGCTTAGACGGCGGGGGGGCGAATGAGCAGTTCTTC,CASSLDGGGANEQFF
TRBJ2-1,TRBV7-2,-,-,TGTGCCAGCAGCTTAAGATCAGCAGGGGATGAGCAGTTCTTC,CASSLRSAGDEQFF
TRBJ1-1,TRBV11-2,few,-,TGTGCCAGCAGCTTCCTTTGGCAGAACACTGAAGCTTTCTTT,CASSFLWQNTEAFF
TRBJ2-5,TRBV4-3,few,TRBD1,TGCGCCAGCAGCCAAGCGTTTGCCGGGACAGATAACCAAGAGACCCAGTACTTC,CASSQAFAGTDNQETQYF
TRBJ1-2,TRBV6-6,few,TRBD1,TGTGCCAGCAGGGCGGGGACAGGCGTTAACTATGGCTACACCTTC,CASRAGTGVNYGYTF
TRBJ2-3,TRBV7-2,-,TRBD2,TGTGCCAGCAGCTTAAGACTAGCGGGGGGGCTCACAGATACGCAGTATTTT,CASSLRLAGGLTDTQYF
TRBJ1-5,TRBV7-2,few,-,TGTGCCAGCAGCTTAGCGGGGGGGGGCGGTTTGCCCCAGCATTTT,CASSLAGGGGLPQHF
TRBJ1-1,TRBV28,few,-,TGTGCCAGCAGCTTTCAGGCACAGGGTTGGTTAACGTCACCGAAGCAAAACACTGAAGCTTTCTTT,CASSFQAQGWLTSPKQNTEAFF
TRBJ2-3,TRBV5-1,-,TRBD2,TGCGCCAGCAGCCTACGGGGACTAGCGGGGAACACAGATACGCAGTATTTT,CASSLRGLAGNTDTQYF
TRBJ2-7,TRBV4-1,-,-,TGCGCCAGCAGCCAATCGACCGCGAGCGGATACTACGAGCAGTACTTC,CASSQSTASGYYEQYF
TRBJ1-5,TRBV2,few,-,TGTGCCAGCAGTGAAGGGGCTCAGCCTCCCCAGCATTTT,CASSEGAQPPQHF
TRBJ2-7,TRBV5-4,few,TRBD2,TGTGCCAGCAGCTTGGAGAGCGGGGGGGCCTACGAGCAGTACTTC,CASSLESGGAYEQYF
TRBJ2-1,TRBV5-1,-,-,TGCGCCAGCAGTACATACTCCTACAATGAGCAGTTCTTC,CASSTYSYNEQFF
TRBJ2-5,TRBV5-4,-,TRBD2,TGTGCCAGCAGCCAAGGAAACGGGGGGGCTTTGGAGACCCAGTACTTC,CASSQGNGGALETQYF
TRBJ2-3,TRBV7-7,-,-,TGTGCCAGCAGCTTATTGGGGCCTGGTGCTTCAGATACGCAGTATTTT,CASSLLGPGASDTQYF
TRBJ2-3,TRBV10-1,-,-,TGCGCCAGCAGTGCTCGGGGTACAGATACGCAGTATTTT,CASSARGTDTQYF
TRBJ2-2,TRBV4-2,-,TRBD2,TGTGCCAGCAGCCAAGTTGAAGGGCGGGGGACCGGGGAGCTGTTTTTT,CASSQVEGRGTGELFF
TRBJ1-2,TRBV5-1,-,TRBD1,TGCGCCAGCAGCGGGGGACAGCTCGCTAACTATGGCTACACCTTC,CASSGGQLANYGYTF
TRBJ2-7,TRBV7-2,few,TRBD2,TGTGCCAGCAGCTCCCGATCGGGGCGGGGGGCCCCCGACGAGCAGTACTTC,CASSSRSGRGAPDEQYF
TRBJ2-5,TRBV5-1,-,-,TGCGCCAGCAGCTTGACCGGGGGTGGAGAGACCCAGTACTTC,CASSLTGGGETQYF
TRBJ2-7,TRBV6-1,-,TRBD1,TGTGCCAGCAGCCAAGGGGGACAGGGGGCGCGTGAGCAGTACTTC,CASSQGGQGAREQYF
TRBJ1-2,TRBV6-6,-,-,TGTGCCAGCAGTTACTCAACCTGGGGGGACTATGGCTACACCTTC,CASSYSTWGDYGYTF
TRBJ1-6,TRBV30,-,TRBD1,TGTGCCGGGGGACAGCAAGATAATTCACCCCTCCACTTT,CAGGQQDNSPLHF